This TCR beta chain was identified during a study of immune reconstitution after stem cell transplant in scleroderma. TCRdb called the RT-PCR reads again in MiXCR, with one record for every CDR3 protein. The sample holds just under 5,000 distinct CDR3 sequences, 8.5% seen once. This clonotype has a handful of counts. Germline V gene data show CDR1 as SEHNR and CDR2 as FQNEAQ (reference sequence). The CDR3 consists of 14 residues. V was trimmed by 5 bases and J by 6 bases, leaving 14 bases between them. The clonotype comes from a male donor with systemic sclerosis. Sampling was done before or after autologous hematopoietic stem cell transplantation (not recorded which). The J gene is TRBJ2-1, the V gene TRBV7-9, with D possibly being TRBD2 (6 bases). The CDR3 region has the DNA TGTGCCAGCAGCCCCCGGGAGAGGTCCAATGAGCAGTTCTTC. This translates into CASSPRERSNEQFF.